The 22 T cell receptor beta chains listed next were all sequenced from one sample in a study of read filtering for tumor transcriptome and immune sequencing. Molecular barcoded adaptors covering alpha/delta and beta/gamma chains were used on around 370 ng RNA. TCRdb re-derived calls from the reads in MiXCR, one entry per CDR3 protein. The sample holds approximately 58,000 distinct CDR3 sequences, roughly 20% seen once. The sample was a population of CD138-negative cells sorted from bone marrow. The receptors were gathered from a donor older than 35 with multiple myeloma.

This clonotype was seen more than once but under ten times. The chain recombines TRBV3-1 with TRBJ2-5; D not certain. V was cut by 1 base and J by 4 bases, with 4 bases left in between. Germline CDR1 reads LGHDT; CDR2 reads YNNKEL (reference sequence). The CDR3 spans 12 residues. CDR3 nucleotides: TGTGCCAGCAGCCAAGGGGGAGAGACCCAGTACTTC. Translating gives CASSQGGETQYF.

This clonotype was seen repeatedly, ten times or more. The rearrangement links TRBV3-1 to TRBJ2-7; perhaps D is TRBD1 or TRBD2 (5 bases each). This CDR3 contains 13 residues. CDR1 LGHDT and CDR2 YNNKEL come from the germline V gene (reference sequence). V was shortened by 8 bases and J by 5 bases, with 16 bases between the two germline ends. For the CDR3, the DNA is TGTGCCAGCCGTCACGGGACGACAAACGAGCAGTACTTC. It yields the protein CASRHGTTNEQYF.

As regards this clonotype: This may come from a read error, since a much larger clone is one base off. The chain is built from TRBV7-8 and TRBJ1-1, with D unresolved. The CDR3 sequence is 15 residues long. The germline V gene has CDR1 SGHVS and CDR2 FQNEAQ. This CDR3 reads CASSLSPSENTEALF. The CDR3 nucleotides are TGTGCCAGCAGCTTAAGCCCCAGCGAGAACACTGAAGCTCTCTTT.

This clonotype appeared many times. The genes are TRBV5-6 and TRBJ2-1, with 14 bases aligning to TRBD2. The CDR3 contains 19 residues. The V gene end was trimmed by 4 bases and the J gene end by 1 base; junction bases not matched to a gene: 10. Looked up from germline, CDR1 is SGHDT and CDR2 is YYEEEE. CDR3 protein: CASSPPGTSGSGSYNEQFF. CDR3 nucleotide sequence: TGTGCCAGCAGCCCCCCCGGGACTAGCGGGAGCGGATCCTACAATGAGCAGTTCTTC.

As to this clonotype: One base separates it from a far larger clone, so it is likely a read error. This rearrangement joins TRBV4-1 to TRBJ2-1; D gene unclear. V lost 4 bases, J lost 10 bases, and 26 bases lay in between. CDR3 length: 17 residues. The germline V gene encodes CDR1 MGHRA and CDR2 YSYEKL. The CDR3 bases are TGCGCCAGCAGCCCAAGTCGGTGGCAGCGTTCACCCTACGAGCAGTTCTTC. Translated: CASSPSRWQRSPYEQFF.

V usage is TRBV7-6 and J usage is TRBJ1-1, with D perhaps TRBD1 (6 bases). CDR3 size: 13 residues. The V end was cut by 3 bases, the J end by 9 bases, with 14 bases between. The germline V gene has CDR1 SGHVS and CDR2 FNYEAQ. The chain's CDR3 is CASSLEQGWKAFF. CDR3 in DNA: TGTGCCAGCAGCTTGGAACAGGGATGGAAAGCTTTCTTT.

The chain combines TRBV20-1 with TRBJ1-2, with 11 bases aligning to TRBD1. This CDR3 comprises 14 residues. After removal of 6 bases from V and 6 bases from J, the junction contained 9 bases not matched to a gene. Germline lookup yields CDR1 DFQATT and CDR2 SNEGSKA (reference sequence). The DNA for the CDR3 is TGCAGTGCCACGTCGCAGGACAGGGGGCATGGCTACACCTTC. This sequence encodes CSATSQDRGHGYTF.

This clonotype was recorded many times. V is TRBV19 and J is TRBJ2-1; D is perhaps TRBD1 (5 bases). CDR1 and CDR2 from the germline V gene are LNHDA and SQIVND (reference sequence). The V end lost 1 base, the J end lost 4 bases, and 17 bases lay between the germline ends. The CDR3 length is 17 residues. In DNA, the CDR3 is TGTGCCAGTAGTATAGGACCCGGCAGGGTCCAGTACAATGAGCAGTTCTTC. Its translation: CASSIGPGRVQYNEQFF.

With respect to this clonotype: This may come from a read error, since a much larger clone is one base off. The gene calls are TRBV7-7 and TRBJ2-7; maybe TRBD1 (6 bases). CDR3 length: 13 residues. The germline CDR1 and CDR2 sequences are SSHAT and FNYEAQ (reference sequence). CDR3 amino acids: CASSQTGSGGQYF. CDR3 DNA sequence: TGTGCTAGCAGCCAAACAGGGTCGGGTGGGCAGTACTTC.

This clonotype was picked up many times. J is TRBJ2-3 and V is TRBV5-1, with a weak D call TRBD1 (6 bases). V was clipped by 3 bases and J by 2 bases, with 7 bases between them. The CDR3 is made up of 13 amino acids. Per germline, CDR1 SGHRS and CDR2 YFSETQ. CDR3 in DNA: TGCGCCAGCAGCTCAGGGGACACAGATACGCAGTATTTT. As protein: CASSSGDTDTQYF.

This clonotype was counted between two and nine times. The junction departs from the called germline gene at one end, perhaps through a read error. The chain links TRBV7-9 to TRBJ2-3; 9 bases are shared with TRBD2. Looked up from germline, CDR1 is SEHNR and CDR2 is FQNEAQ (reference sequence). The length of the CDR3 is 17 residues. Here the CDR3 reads CASSLTGAGGITVTQYF. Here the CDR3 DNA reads TGTGCCAGCAGCTTAACTGGAGCGGGGGGCATCACAGTTACGCAGTATTTT.

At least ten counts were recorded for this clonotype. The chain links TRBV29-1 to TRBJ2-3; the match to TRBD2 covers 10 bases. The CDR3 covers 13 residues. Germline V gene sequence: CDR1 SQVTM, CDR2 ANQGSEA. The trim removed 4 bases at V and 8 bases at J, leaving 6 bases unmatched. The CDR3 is CSVASGSIATQYF. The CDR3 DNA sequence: TGCAGCGTTGCTAGCGGGAGCATCGCTACGCAGTATTTT.

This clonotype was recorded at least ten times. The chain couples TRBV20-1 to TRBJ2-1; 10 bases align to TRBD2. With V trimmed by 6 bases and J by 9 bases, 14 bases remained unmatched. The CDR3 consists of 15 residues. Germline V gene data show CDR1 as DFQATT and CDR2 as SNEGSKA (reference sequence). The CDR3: CSAEGGLAVYGEQFF. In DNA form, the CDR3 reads TGCAGTGCCGAGGGTGGACTAGCGGTATATGGTGAGCAGTTCTTC.

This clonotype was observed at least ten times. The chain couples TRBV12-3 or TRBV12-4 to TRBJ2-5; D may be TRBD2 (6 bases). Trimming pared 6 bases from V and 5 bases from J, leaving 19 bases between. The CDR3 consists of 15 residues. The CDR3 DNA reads TGTGCCAGCAGCCCTTCGGTCGGGGGTCGGGAGACCCAGTACTTC. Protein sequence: CASSPSVGGRETQYF.

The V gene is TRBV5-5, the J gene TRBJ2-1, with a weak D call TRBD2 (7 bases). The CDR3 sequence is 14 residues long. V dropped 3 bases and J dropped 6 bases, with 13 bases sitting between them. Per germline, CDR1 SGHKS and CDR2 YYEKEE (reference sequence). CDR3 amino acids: CASSWAGEGNEQFF. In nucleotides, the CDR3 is TGTGCCAGCAGCTGGGCAGGGGAGGGCAATGAGCAGTTCTTC.

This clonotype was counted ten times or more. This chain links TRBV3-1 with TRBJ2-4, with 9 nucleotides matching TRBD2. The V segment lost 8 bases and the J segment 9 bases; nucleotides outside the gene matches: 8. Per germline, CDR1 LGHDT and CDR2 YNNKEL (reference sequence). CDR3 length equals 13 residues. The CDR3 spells CASRLAGEVIQYF. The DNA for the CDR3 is TGTGCCAGCCGATTAGCGGGAGAGGTCATTCAGTACTTC.

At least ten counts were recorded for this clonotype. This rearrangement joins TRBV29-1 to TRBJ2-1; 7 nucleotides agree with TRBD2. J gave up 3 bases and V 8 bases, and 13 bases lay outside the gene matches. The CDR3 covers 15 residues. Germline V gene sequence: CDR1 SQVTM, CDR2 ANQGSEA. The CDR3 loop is CSHPGLGDYYNEQFF. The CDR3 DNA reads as TGCAGCCACCCCGGGCTCGGGGACTACTACAATGAGCAGTTCTTC.

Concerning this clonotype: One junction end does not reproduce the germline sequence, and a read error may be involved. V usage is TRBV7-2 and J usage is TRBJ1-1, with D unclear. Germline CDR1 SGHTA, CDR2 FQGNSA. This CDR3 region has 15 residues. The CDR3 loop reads CASSPLRAMNTEAFF. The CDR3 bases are TGTGCCAGCAGCCCCCTTAGGGCAATGAACACTGAAGCCTTCTTT.

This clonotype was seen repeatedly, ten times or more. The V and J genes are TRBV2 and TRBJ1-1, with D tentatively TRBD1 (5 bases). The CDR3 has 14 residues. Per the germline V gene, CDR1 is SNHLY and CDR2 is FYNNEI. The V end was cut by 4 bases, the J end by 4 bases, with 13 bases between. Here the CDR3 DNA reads TGTGCCAGCAGTGTCAACCAGGGAGGCACTGAAGCTTTCTTT. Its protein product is CASSVNQGGTEAFF.

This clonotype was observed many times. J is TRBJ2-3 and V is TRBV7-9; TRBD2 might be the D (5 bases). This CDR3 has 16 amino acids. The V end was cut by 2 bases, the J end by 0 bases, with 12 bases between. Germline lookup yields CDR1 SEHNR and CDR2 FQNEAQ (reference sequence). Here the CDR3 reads CASSLFYERSTDTQYF. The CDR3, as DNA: TGTGCCAGCAGCTTATTTTATGAGCGGAGCACAGATACGCAGTATTTT.

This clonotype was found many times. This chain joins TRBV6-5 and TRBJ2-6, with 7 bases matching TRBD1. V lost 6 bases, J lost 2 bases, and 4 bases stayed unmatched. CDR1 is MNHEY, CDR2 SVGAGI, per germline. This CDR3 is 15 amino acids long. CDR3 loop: CASRGTGAGANVLTF. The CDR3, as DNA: TGTGCCAGCAGGGGTACAGGGGCTGGGGCCAACGTCCTGACTTTC.

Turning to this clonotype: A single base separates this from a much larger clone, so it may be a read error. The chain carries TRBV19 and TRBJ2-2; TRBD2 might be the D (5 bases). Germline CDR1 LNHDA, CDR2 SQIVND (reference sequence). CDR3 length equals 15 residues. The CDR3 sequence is CASSKDQQNTGELLF. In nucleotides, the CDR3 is TGTGCCAGTAGTAAGGACCAGCAGAACACCGGGGAGCTGCTTTTT.